This TCR beta chain appears in the sequencing data of a study of blood T cell repertoires in COVID-19. The study drew participants aged about 18 to 89 years from roughly 25 US areas. Participants had their cohort set by participant-reported clinical history. V lost 5 bases, J lost 0 bases, and 7 bases stayed unmatched. This CDR3 region has 17 residues. CDR1 SEHNR and CDR2 FQNEAQ come from the germline V gene (reference sequence). The data were produced by immunoSEQ multiplex PCR, yet TCRdb's version contains in-frame clones alone and is incomplete. The sample lists almost 250,000 clones, approximately 85% occurring once.

Specimen: PBMCs or T cells enriched from blood (not recorded which). This TCR was sampled from a woman between 45 and 60 years old with acute COVID-19. The rearrangement uses TRBV7-9 and TRBJ2-2, with 9 positions matching TRBD2. Here the CDR3 reads CASSGRGGDTNTGELFF. CDR3 in DNA: TGTGCCAGCAGCGGCCGCGGGGGGGATACGAACACCGGGGAGCTGTTTTTT.